A selection of T cell receptor beta chains follows, all from one sample in a study of spatial heterogeneity in lung cancer. In TCRdb, the 5' RACE reads were re-called with MiXCR into one record per CDR3 protein. Of tens of thousands of distinct CDR3 sequences listed, around 12% are singletons. Specimen: PBMCs, collected at surgery. Receptors originate from a male donor with early-stage non-small cell lung cancer. The CDR3 runs from the conserved cysteine through the conserved F or W. The order of the fields is CDR3 DNA, CDR3 protein, clone size, V gene, J gene, D gene. A D gene is named only where the DNA matches it firmly. Not every row has a clone size; where given, it reads once, few, many or a size class.

CDR3 DNA: TGTGCCAGCAGCTTACAGGGGCCCGGCGATCAGCCCCAGCATTTT; CDR3 protein: CASSLQGPGDQPQHF; clone size: -; V gene: TRBV7-2; J gene: TRBJ1-5; D gene: -
CDR3 DNA: TGTGCCAGCAGCCTAAGGACCGGTGGAGCTTTCTTT; CDR3 protein: CASSLRTGGAFF; clone size: many; V gene: TRBV7-9; J gene: TRBJ1-1; D gene: -
CDR3 DNA: TGTGCCAGCAGTGTAACAGCGTCTCCTAATGGCTACACCTTC; CDR3 protein: CASSVTASPNGYTF; clone size: few; V gene: TRBV12-3/TRBV12-4; J gene: TRBJ1-2; D gene: -
CDR3 DNA: TGCAGCGCCTCGGAGTCTAGTTACAATGAGCAGTTCTTC; CDR3 protein: CSASESSYNEQFF; clone size: few; V gene: TRBV29-1; J gene: TRBJ2-1; D gene: -
CDR3 DNA: TGTGCCAGCAGACCAACAGGGGAGTCCTACAATGAGCAGTTCTTC; CDR3 protein: CASRPTGESYNEQFF; clone size: few; V gene: TRBV7-9; J gene: TRBJ2-1; D gene: TRBD1
CDR3 DNA: TGTGCCATCAGCTTAGCGGGGCTATACACAGATACGCAGTATTTT; CDR3 protein: CAISLAGLYTDTQYF; clone size: -; V gene: TRBV10-3; J gene: TRBJ2-3; D gene: TRBD2
CDR3 DNA: TGCGCCAGCAGCATGGGACCTTCGTCCGGGGAGCTGTTTTTT; CDR3 protein: CASSMGPSSGELFF; clone size: many; V gene: TRBV5-1; J gene: TRBJ2-2; D gene: -
CDR3 DNA: TGTGCCACCAGCAGGGAGGGGTGGAATGAAAAACTGTTTTTT; CDR3 protein: CATSREGWNEKLFF; clone size: -; V gene: TRBV15; J gene: TRBJ1-4; D gene: -
CDR3 DNA: TGCAGCGTGGCCGGGACTATAAATGAGCAGTTCTTC; CDR3 protein: CSVAGTINEQFF; clone size: few; V gene: TRBV29-1; J gene: TRBJ2-1; D gene: TRBD2
CDR3 DNA: TGCAGTGCGCCGTCGGAGGGACAGCCCTATAATTCACCCCTCCACTTT; CDR3 protein: CSAPSEGQPYNSPLHF; clone size: -; V gene: TRBV20-1; J gene: TRBJ1-6; D gene: TRBD1
CDR3 DNA: TGCGCCAGCAGCTTCAGGGGTGGGCATACGCAGTATTTT; CDR3 protein: CASSFRGGHTQYF; clone size: -; V gene: TRBV5-1; J gene: TRBJ2-3; D gene: -
CDR3 DNA: TGCGCCAGCAGCCCAGGGGCTAGTGGAACAGATACGCAGTATTTT; CDR3 protein: CASSPGASGTDTQYF; clone size: -; V gene: TRBV5-1; J gene: TRBJ2-3; D gene: -
CDR3 DNA: TGTGCCAGCAGCACAGGGGGCTCTGGGGCCAACGTCCTGACTTTC; CDR3 protein: CASSTGGSGANVLTF; clone size: -; V gene: TRBV7-9; J gene: TRBJ2-6; D gene: TRBD1
CDR3 DNA: TGCAGTGCTAGAGCCCTCCTACTAGCGCCGAGTTATACAGATACGCAGTATTTT; CDR3 protein: CSARALLLAPSYTDTQYF; clone size: -; V gene: TRBV20-1; J gene: TRBJ2-3; D gene: TRBD2
CDR3 DNA: TGTGCCACTACCGACCGAGCCAATCAGCCCCAGCATTTT; CDR3 protein: CATTDRANQPQHF; clone size: many; V gene: TRBV19; J gene: TRBJ1-5; D gene: -
CDR3 DNA: TGTGCCAGCAGTTCGCCCTTTAGCGGGAGGGCCCACAATGAGCAGTTCTTC; CDR3 protein: CASSSPFSGRAHNEQFF; clone size: few; V gene: TRBV6-2/TRBV6-3; J gene: TRBJ2-1; D gene: TRBD2
CDR3 DNA: TGTGCCAGCACCCACCGGGGTATAAGCAATCAGCCCCAGCATTTT; CDR3 protein: CASTHRGISNQPQHF; clone size: few; V gene: TRBV6-1; J gene: TRBJ1-5; D gene: -
CDR3 DNA: TGTGCCAGCAATAACAGGGGAGGCGAAAAACTGTTTTTT; CDR3 protein: CASNNRGGEKLFF; clone size: -; V gene: TRBV28; J gene: TRBJ1-4; D gene: TRBD1
CDR3 DNA: TGTGCCAGCAGCCCCCCGGGCACTGGAAACACCATATATTTT; CDR3 protein: CASSPPGTGNTIYF; clone size: -; V gene: TRBV6-5; J gene: TRBJ1-3; D gene: -
CDR3 DNA: TGTGCCAGCATTGTCAGCGGGAGGGACGAGCAGTACTTC; CDR3 protein: CASIVSGRDEQYF; clone size: many; V gene: TRBV28; J gene: TRBJ2-7; D gene: TRBD2
CDR3 DNA: TGCGCCAGCAGCCAAGACTTCCCGAGGGGCACTGAAGCTTTCTTT; CDR3 protein: CASSQDFPRGTEAFF; clone size: -; V gene: TRBV4-1; J gene: TRBJ1-1; D gene: -
CDR3 DNA: TGTGCCAGCAGTCCTCTAGCGGGGGTCACGGATACGCAGTATTTT; CDR3 protein: CASSPLAGVTDTQYF; clone size: many; V gene: TRBV12-3/TRBV12-4; J gene: TRBJ2-3; D gene: TRBD2
CDR3 DNA: TGTGCCAGCAGTTACTCGAACAGGGGACAAGAGACCCAGTACTTC; CDR3 protein: CASSYSNRGQETQYF; clone size: -; V gene: TRBV6-6; J gene: TRBJ2-5; D gene: TRBD1
CDR3 DNA: TGTGCCATCAGTGAAGTGGGAGGGCTTGACGAGCAGTACTTC; CDR3 protein: CAISEVGGLDEQYF; clone size: -; V gene: TRBV10-3; J gene: TRBJ2-7; D gene: TRBD2
CDR3 DNA: TGCAGTGCTATCCTATACGCTGAAGCTTTCTTT; CDR3 protein: CSAILYAEAFF; clone size: few; V gene: TRBV20-1; J gene: TRBJ1-1; D gene: -
CDR3 DNA: TGTGCCAGCAGCCCGTTCCTAGGCTCTTCCTACGAGCAGTACTTC; CDR3 protein: CASSPFLGSSYEQYF; clone size: -; V gene: TRBV3-1; J gene: TRBJ2-7; D gene: -
CDR3 DNA: TGTGCTAATGGTTTGGACTTCGGCTCTGGGGCCAACGTCCTGACTTTC; CDR3 protein: CANGLDFGSGANVLTF; clone size: -; V gene: TRBV12-5; J gene: TRBJ2-6; D gene: -
CDR3 DNA: TGCGCCAGCAGCTCAACCGGCGAGACAGGGATCGAGCAGTACTTC; CDR3 protein: CASSSTGETGIEQYF; clone size: few; V gene: TRBV5-1; J gene: TRBJ2-7; D gene: TRBD1
CDR3 DNA: TGTGCCAGCTGCCGGGACAGGGCCACAGATACGCAGTATTTT; CDR3 protein: CASCRDRATDTQYF; clone size: -; V gene: TRBV27; J gene: TRBJ2-3; D gene: TRBD1
CDR3 DNA: TGCGCCAGCAGCTTGGCCCCGACAGGACCCTCCTACGAGCAGTACTTC; CDR3 protein: CASSLAPTGPSYEQYF; clone size: -; V gene: TRBV5-1; J gene: TRBJ2-7; D gene: -
CDR3 DNA: TGTGCCAGCAGTTCCCGACTAGCGGGGGACGAGACCCAGTACTTC; CDR3 protein: CASSSRLAGDETQYF; clone size: -; V gene: TRBV6-2/TRBV6-3; J gene: TRBJ2-5; D gene: TRBD2
CDR3 DNA: TGTGCCAGCAGCGTAGATCCTGGGACTAGCGGACGAAATGAGCAGTTCTTC; CDR3 protein: CASSVDPGTSGRNEQFF; clone size: few; V gene: TRBV9; J gene: TRBJ2-1; D gene: TRBD2
CDR3 DNA: TGCAGTGCTAGAGGGGGACTAGCGGGTAGGAGGGGATCAGATACGCAGTATTTT; CDR3 protein: CSARGGLAGRRGSDTQYF; clone size: few; V gene: TRBV20-1; J gene: TRBJ2-3; D gene: TRBD2
CDR3 DNA: TGTGCCAGCAGAGACAGGGATATGAACACTGAAGCTTTCTTT; CDR3 protein: CASRDRDMNTEAFF; clone size: -; V gene: TRBV12-3/TRBV12-4; J gene: TRBJ1-1; D gene: TRBD1
CDR3 DNA: TGTGCCAGCAGTTGGGGACCGGGCTACGAGCAGTACTTC; CDR3 protein: CASSWGPGYEQYF; clone size: -; V gene: TRBV6-2/TRBV6-3; J gene: TRBJ2-7; D gene: -
CDR3 DNA: TGTGCCATCAGCCGGGATAGCAATCAGCCCCAGCATTTT; CDR3 protein: CAISRDSNQPQHF; clone size: few; V gene: TRBV10-3; J gene: TRBJ1-5; D gene: -
CDR3 DNA: TGTGCCAGCAGCCAGATAGCGGGAGCTGTGGAGACCCAGTACTTC; CDR3 protein: CASSQIAGAVETQYF; clone size: -; V gene: TRBV14; J gene: TRBJ2-5; D gene: TRBD2
CDR3 DNA: TGCAGCGTTGACGGCAGCAACTATGGCTACACCTTC; CDR3 protein: CSVDGSNYGYTF; clone size: -; V gene: TRBV29-1; J gene: TRBJ1-2; D gene: -
CDR3 DNA: TGCAGCGTCGACGGGACAGGGCCAGAGACCCAGTACTTC; CDR3 protein: CSVDGTGPETQYF; clone size: -; V gene: TRBV29-1; J gene: TRBJ2-5; D gene: TRBD1
CDR3 DNA: TGTGCCAGCAGCCGTAGTGGACTAGCGGGAGACTACGAGCAGTACTTC; CDR3 protein: CASSRSGLAGDYEQYF; clone size: -; V gene: TRBV11-3; J gene: TRBJ2-7; D gene: TRBD2
CDR3 DNA: TGTGCCAGTAGTCCTCCCAGAAGGGGGGTAAGTCAGCCCCAGCATTTT; CDR3 protein: CASSPPRRGVSQPQHF; clone size: -; V gene: TRBV19; J gene: TRBJ1-5; D gene: -
CDR3 DNA: TGCAGTGCTGTCCGGGACGGAGGCACAGATACGCAGTATTTT; CDR3 protein: CSAVRDGGTDTQYF; clone size: -; V gene: TRBV20-1; J gene: TRBJ2-3; D gene: -
CDR3 DNA: TGCGCCAGCAGTGCGATAGCGGGAGAGTACAATGAGCAGTTCTTC; CDR3 protein: CASSAIAGEYNEQFF; clone size: many; V gene: TRBV10-1; J gene: TRBJ2-1; D gene: TRBD2
CDR3 DNA: TGCAGTGCCACTAGGGGCAGCCCAATTAATGAAAAACTGTTTTTT; CDR3 protein: CSATRGSPINEKLFF; clone size: -; V gene: TRBV20-1; J gene: TRBJ1-4; D gene: -
CDR3 DNA: TGCAGCGTTGATTCGGCAGGGGGCGCGAACACTGAAGCTTTCTTT; CDR3 protein: CSVDSAGGANTEAFF; clone size: many; V gene: TRBV29-1; J gene: TRBJ1-1; D gene: TRBD1
CDR3 DNA: TGTGCCAGCAGGCAGGGTCTAACCTACGAGCAGTACTTC; CDR3 protein: CASRQGLTYEQYF; clone size: few; V gene: TRBV2; J gene: TRBJ2-7; D gene: -
CDR3 DNA: TGTGCCAGCAGCTTAGGACAGAGCTCTGGAAACACCATATATTTT; CDR3 protein: CASSLGQSSGNTIYF; clone size: few; V gene: TRBV11-2; J gene: TRBJ1-3; D gene: -
CDR3 DNA: TGCGCCAGCAGCCCGGGACACGCCCAGAACACTGAAGCTTTCTTT; CDR3 protein: CASSPGHAQNTEAFF; clone size: many; V gene: TRBV5-1; J gene: TRBJ1-1; D gene: -
CDR3 DNA: TGCAGTGCTGGGGCTGGGCCCACAGATACGCAGTATTTT; CDR3 protein: CSAGAGPTDTQYF; clone size: many; V gene: TRBV20-1; J gene: TRBJ2-3; D gene: -
CDR3 DNA: TGTGCCAGCAGCTTAAATCGTGGGGCGGGAGATACGCAGTATTTT; CDR3 protein: CASSLNRGAGDTQYF; clone size: medium-sized; V gene: TRBV7-2; J gene: TRBJ2-3; D gene: -
CDR3 DNA: TGTGCCAGTAGTATGGGGACACCAAACTATGGCTACACCTTC; CDR3 protein: CASSMGTPNYGYTF; clone size: many; V gene: TRBV19; J gene: TRBJ1-2; D gene: -
CDR3 DNA: TGTGCCACCAGTGATCCTGGGGGCGAGGGTTCATACAATGAGCAGTTCTTC; CDR3 protein: CATSDPGGEGSYNEQFF; clone size: -; V gene: TRBV24-1; J gene: TRBJ2-1; D gene: -
CDR3 DNA: TGTGCCAGCCGCGACAGGGTAGGCACAGATACGCAGTATTTT; CDR3 protein: CASRDRVGTDTQYF; clone size: -; V gene: TRBV11-2; J gene: TRBJ2-3; D gene: TRBD1